Included here is one T cell receptor (beta chain) sequence, with context. The CDR3 contains 12 residues. Trimming stripped 3 bases from V and 5 bases from J, with 7 bases between. Germline CDR1 is LNHDA and CDR2 is SQIVND (reference sequence). TCRdb keeps only in-frame clones here, not all; method: immunoSEQ multiplex PCR. In the table there are 90,000 to 120,000 clones, about 90% of which are singletons. The source of the sample is a study of T cell responses to AZD1222 COVID-19 vaccine. This TCR derives from an adult in good health. The source was peripheral blood, collected on day 0 of AZD1222 vaccination. This chain uses TRBV19 with TRBJ1-1; D is undetermined. CDR3 DNA: TGTGCCAGTAGTATCCAGGCTACTGAAGCTTTCTTT. It yields the protein CASSIQATEAFF.